This is a list of T cell receptor beta chains from one sample in a study of T-cell memory formation after mild COVID-19. Each CDR3 protein is one row after TCRdb ran MiXCR on the 5' RACE reads. Altogether 15,000 or so distinct CDR3 sequences are present, around 21% being singletons, with the ten largest covering 50% to 65%. The sample was PBMCs or a T cell subset sorted from them (not recorded which). The receptor source for this set is a man younger than 30 who had mild COVID-19 (a few samples of this study predate the infection). Cell type and time point are not known. The CDR3 runs from the conserved cysteine through the conserved F or W. Fields, in order: V gene, D gene, clone size, J gene, CDR3 protein, CDR3 DNA. The D gene is left open where the match is weak. Clone size is not always given. Where it is, it says once, few, many or a class for expanded clones.

v_call: TRBV12-3/TRBV12-4; d_call: TRBD2; clone_size: -; j_call: TRBJ2-1; cdr3_aa: CASWTSLENEQFF; cdr3_nt: TGTGCCAGCTGGACTAGCCTTGAGAATGAGCAGTTCTTC
v_call: TRBV5-1; d_call: -; clone_size: -; j_call: TRBJ2-5; cdr3_aa: CASSFIGALETQYF; cdr3_nt: TGCGCCAGCAGCTTTATCGGGGCCCTGGAGACCCAGTACTTC
v_call: TRBV7-2; d_call: -; clone_size: many; j_call: TRBJ1-6; cdr3_aa: CASSLLASSYNSPLHF; cdr3_nt: TGTGCCAGCAGCTTACTGGCAAGCTCCTATAATTCACCCCTCCACTTT
v_call: TRBV4-1; d_call: -; clone_size: -; j_call: TRBJ1-5; cdr3_aa: CASSQSGGNQPQHF; cdr3_nt: TGCGCCAGCAGCCAATCTGGGGGTAATCAGCCCCAGCATTTT
v_call: TRBV5-1; d_call: TRBD2; clone_size: -; j_call: TRBJ2-1; cdr3_aa: CASSLYGSGGRDEQFF; cdr3_nt: TGCGCCAGCAGCTTGTATGGTAGCGGGGGGCGTGACGAGCAGTTCTTC
v_call: TRBV4-1; d_call: -; clone_size: many; j_call: TRBJ2-7; cdr3_aa: CASSQVQVVRSYEQYF; cdr3_nt: TGCGCCAGCAGCCAAGTACAGGTAGTCCGCTCCTACGAGCAGTACTTC
v_call: TRBV4-2; d_call: TRBD2; clone_size: -; j_call: TRBJ2-1; cdr3_aa: CASSQLAGGSYNEQFF; cdr3_nt: TGTGCCAGCAGCCAACTAGCGGGGGGCTCCTACAATGAGCAGTTCTTC
v_call: TRBV29-1; d_call: -; clone_size: few; j_call: TRBJ2-5; cdr3_aa: CSARRRETQYF; cdr3_nt: TGCAGCGCGCGAAGGCGGGAGACCCAGTACTTC
v_call: TRBV4-1; d_call: -; clone_size: medium-sized; j_call: TRBJ1-5; cdr3_aa: CASSQERTNNQPQHF; cdr3_nt: TGCGCCAGCAGCCAAGAACGGACAAATAATCAGCCCCAGCATTTT
v_call: TRBV4-1; d_call: -; clone_size: few; j_call: TRBJ1-2; cdr3_aa: CASSPPSMGGYTF; cdr3_nt: TGCGCCAGCAGCCCGCCGTCCATGGGTGGCTACACCTTC
v_call: TRBV4-1; d_call: -; clone_size: many; j_call: TRBJ2-5; cdr3_aa: CASSQEETQYF; cdr3_nt: TGCGCCAGCAGCCAAGAAGAGACCCAGTACTTC
v_call: TRBV29-1; d_call: TRBD2; clone_size: few; j_call: TRBJ2-6; cdr3_aa: CSPGGLAGTPSGANVLTF; cdr3_nt: TGCAGCCCGGGGGGACTAGCGGGGACCCCCTCTGGGGCCAACGTCCTGACTTTC
v_call: TRBV3-1; d_call: -; clone_size: many; j_call: TRBJ1-5; cdr3_aa: CASSQGAQPQHF; cdr3_nt: TGTGCCAGCAGCCAAGGGGCCCAGCCCCAGCATTTT
v_call: TRBV27; d_call: -; clone_size: many; j_call: TRBJ1-5; cdr3_aa: CASSPKASLENQPQHF; cdr3_nt: TGTGCCAGCAGTCCCAAGGCCTCGTTGGAAAATCAGCCCCAGCATTTT
v_call: TRBV10-3; d_call: -; clone_size: many; j_call: TRBJ1-2; cdr3_aa: CAITSAGPSNYGYTF; cdr3_nt: TGTGCCATCACGTCGGCAGGACCTTCGAACTATGGCTACACCTTC